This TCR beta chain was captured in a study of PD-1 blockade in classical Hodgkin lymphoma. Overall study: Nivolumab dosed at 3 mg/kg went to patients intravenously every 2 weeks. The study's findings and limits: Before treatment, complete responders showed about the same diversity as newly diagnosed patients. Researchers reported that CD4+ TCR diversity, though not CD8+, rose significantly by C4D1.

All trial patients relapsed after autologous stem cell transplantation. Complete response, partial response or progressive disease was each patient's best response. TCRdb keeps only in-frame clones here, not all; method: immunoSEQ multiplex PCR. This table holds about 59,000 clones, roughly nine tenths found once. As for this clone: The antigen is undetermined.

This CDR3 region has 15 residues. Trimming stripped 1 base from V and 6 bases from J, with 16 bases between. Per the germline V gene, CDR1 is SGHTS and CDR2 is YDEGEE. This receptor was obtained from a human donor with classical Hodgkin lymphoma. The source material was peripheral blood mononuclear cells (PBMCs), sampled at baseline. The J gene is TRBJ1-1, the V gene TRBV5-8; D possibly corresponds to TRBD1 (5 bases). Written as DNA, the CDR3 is TGTGCCAGCAGCTTGCCCGTGGGGGAGAGGGCTGAAGCTTTCTTT. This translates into CASSLPVGERAEAFF. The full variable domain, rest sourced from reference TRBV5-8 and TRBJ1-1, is EAGVTQSPTHLIKTRGQQATLRCSPISGHTSVYWYQQALGLGLQFLLWYDEGEERNRGNFPPRFSGRQFPNYSSELNVNALELEDSALYLCASSLPVGERAEAFFGQGTRLTVV.